This T cell receptor beta chain comes out of a study of long-term antiretroviral therapy in people with HIV. The assay used was immunoSEQ (version v3.0), run at survey level. The repertoire was sequenced with immunoSEQ multiplex PCR; TCRdb's copy has only in-frame clones and lacks some. The data show 40,000 to 50,000 clones, with 94% seen just once and less than 2.5% held by the top ten. Trimming shortened V by 5 bases and J by 2 bases, and 7 bases separated the two germline ends. This CDR3 region has 13 residues. Per germline, CDR1 SEHNR and CDR2 FQNEAQ (reference sequence). United States facilities provided treatment to all participants with HIV.

The V and J genes are TRBV7-9 and TRBJ1-5, with D hard to call. This TCR was sampled from a man between 25 and 39 years old with HIV. Source: unsorted PBMCs, taken approximately 9.5 years after starting antiretroviral therapy. Written as DNA, the CDR3 is TGTGCCAGCAGCCCACAGCGCAATCAGCCCCAGCATTTT. Translation gives CASSPQRNQPQHF.